This T cell receptor beta chain appears in the sequencing data of a study of T cells in Graves' hyperthyroidism and ophthalmopathy. Germline values: CDR1 MGHRA, CDR2 YSYEKL. Germline trimming cut 0 bases from V and 0 bases from J; bases unmatched to any gene: 7. The CDR3 loop spans 17 amino acids. The investigators amplified TCR beta CDR3 regions from RNA transcripts. The study used the HTBI primer set for a first-round RT-PCR of the TCR CDR3. TCRdb fed the multiplex PCR reads into MiXCR, producing one record per CDR3 protein. The data hold 300,000 to 350,000 distinct CDR3 sequences, with approximately 17% observed a single time.

This sequence originates from a man between 25 and 39 years old with Graves' hyperthyroidism. The rearrangement uses TRBV4-1 and TRBJ1-2, with 7 bases matching TRBD1. The material sequenced was blood. CDR3 in DNA: TGCGCCAGCAGCCAAGAAAAACTTGGACAGGCTAACTATGGCTACACCTTC. It codes for CASSQEKLGQANYGYTF.